Sequencing of this T cell receptor (beta chain) was carried out in a study of T cell changes during pregnancy in multiple sclerosis. Germline loops: CDR1 LGHNA, CDR2 YSLEER. The CDR3 runs to 17 residues. V shed 3 bases and J 5 bases; nucleotides not matched to a gene: 12. Clones were sequenced by immunoSEQ multiplex PCR, and TCRdb holds only the in-frame ones, with some missing. The sample contains fewer than 35,000 clones, around 93% of which appear only once. The specimen was CD4+ T cells from peripheral blood mononuclear cells, collected in the third trimester of pregnancy. This TCR came from a female donor in good health, enrolled as a control in a pregnancy study. The rearrangement links TRBV4-3 to TRBJ1-4; TRBD1 matches at 7 bases. DNA for the CDR3: TGCGCCAGCAGCCACGCCCAGACCGGGACAGCAAATGAAAAACTGTTTTTT. Protein: CASSHAQTGTANEKLFF.